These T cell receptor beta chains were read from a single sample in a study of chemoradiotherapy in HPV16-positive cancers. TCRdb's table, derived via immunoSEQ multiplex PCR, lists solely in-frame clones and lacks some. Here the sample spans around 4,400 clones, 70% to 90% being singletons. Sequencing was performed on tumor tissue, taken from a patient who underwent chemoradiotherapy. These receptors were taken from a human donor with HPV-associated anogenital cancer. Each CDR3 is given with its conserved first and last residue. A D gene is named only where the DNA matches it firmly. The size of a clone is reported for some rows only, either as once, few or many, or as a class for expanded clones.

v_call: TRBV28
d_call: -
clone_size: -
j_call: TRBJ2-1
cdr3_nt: TGTGCCAGCAGGTCGGACAGCCTCTCCTACAATGAGCAGTTCTTC
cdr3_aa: CASRSDSLSYNEQFF

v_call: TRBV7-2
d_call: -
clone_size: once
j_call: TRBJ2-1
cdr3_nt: TGTGCCAGCAGCTTAATAACGGATGAGCAGTTCTTC
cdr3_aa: CASSLITDEQFF

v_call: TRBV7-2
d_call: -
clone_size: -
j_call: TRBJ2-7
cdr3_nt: TGTGCCAGCAGCTTCTCCGGGACAAGGGTGATCTACGAGCAGTACTTC
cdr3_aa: CASSFSGTRVIYEQYF

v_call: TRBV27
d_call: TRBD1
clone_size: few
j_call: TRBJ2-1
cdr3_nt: TGTGCCAGCAGTTTATCGCCAGGGGGAACCTACAATGAGCAGTTCTTC
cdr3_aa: CASSLSPGGTYNEQFF

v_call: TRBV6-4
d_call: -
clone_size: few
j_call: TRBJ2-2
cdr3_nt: TGTGCCAGCAGTGACGGGGACACCGGGGAGCTGTTTTTT
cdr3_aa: CASSDGDTGELFF

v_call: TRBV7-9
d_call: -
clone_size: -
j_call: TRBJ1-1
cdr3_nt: TGTGCCAGCAGCTTAGCAACAGCGTTTGGAGTTGAAGCTTTCTTT
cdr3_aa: CASSLATAFGVEAFF

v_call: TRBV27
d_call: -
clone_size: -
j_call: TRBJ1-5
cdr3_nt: TGTGCCAGCAGCAGAGGGATCTCTATTGGGCCCCAGCATTTT
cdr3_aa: CASSRGISIGPQHF

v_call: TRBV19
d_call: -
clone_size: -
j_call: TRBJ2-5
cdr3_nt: TGTGCCAGTATGGGGTCCGGGACAAAAGAGACCCAGTACTTC
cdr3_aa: CASMGSGTKETQYF

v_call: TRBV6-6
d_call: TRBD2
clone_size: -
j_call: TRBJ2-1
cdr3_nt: TGTGCCAGCAGCAAGGGACTACTTTCCTACAATGAGCAGTTCTTC
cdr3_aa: CASSKGLLSYNEQFF

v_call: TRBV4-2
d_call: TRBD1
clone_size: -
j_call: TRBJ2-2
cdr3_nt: TGTGCCAGCAGCGCTCGACAGGGGAGGAACACCGGGGAGCTGTTTTTT
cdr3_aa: CASSARQGRNTGELFF

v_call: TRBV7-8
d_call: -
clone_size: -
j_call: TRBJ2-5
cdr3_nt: TGTGCCAGCAGCATCCCGGGACGCCCCCAAGAGACCCAGTACTTC
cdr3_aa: CASSIPGRPQETQYF

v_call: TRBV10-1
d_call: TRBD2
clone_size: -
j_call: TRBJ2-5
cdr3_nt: TGCGCCAGCTCGCCTAGCGGGAGAGCTGGAAAAGAGACCCAGTACTTC
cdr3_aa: CASSPSGRAGKETQYF

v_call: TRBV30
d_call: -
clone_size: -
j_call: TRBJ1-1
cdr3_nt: TGTGCCTGGAGTGTACAGTTGGGCCCTGAAGCTTTCTTT
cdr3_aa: CAWSVQLGPEAFF

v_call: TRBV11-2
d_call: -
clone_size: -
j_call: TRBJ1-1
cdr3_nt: TGTGCCAGCAGCTTAGTTTCCACGGTCGGCACTGAAGCTTTCTTT
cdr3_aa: CASSLVSTVGTEAFF

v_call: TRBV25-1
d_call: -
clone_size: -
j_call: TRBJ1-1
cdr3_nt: TGTGCCAGCAGTACTTCCATGGGGGCTTTCTTT
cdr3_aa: CASSTSMGAFF

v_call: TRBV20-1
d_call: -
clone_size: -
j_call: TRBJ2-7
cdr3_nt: TGCAGTGCTAGGGCCTACGAGCAGTACTTC
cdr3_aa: CSARAYEQYF

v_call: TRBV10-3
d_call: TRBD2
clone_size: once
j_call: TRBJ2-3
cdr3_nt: TGTGCCATCAGTGACCCCGTCCTAGCGGCAGGCACAGATACGCAGTATTTT
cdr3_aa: CAISDPVLAAGTDTQYF

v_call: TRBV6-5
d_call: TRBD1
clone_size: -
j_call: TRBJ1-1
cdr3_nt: TGTGCCAGCAGAGGTTTAAAGGGGGCCAGAACTGAAGCTTTCTTT
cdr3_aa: CASRGLKGARTEAFF

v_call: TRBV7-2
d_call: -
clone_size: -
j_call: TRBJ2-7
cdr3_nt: TGTGCCAGCAGCCCGCAGGAGGGCATGCAGTACTTC
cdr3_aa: CASSPQEGMQYF

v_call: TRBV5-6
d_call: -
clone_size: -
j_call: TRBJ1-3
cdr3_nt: TGTGCCAGCAGCTTCGCCGGGACTGGAAACACCATATATTTT
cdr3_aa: CASSFAGTGNTIYF

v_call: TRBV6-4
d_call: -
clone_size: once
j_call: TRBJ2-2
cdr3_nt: TGTGCCAGCAGTGACTCTGGGAACACCGGGGAGCTGTTTTTT
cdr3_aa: CASSDSGNTGELFF

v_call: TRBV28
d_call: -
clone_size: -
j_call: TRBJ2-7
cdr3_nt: TGTGCCAGCAGGATGACCCGGAGCGGCGAGCAGTACTTC
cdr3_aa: CASRMTRSGEQYF

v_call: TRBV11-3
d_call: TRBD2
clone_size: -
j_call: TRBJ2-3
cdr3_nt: TGTGCCAGCAGCTTAGTCAGCGGGGGACCCCCAGATACGCAGTATTTT
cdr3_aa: CASSLVSGGPPDTQYF

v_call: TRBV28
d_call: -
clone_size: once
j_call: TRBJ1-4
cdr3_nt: TGTGCCAGCAGTTTCGAGGGTTACGGTGAAAAACTGTTTTTT
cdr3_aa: CASSFEGYGEKLFF

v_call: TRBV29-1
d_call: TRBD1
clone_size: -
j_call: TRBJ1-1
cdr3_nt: TGCAGCGTTGATTCCGGGACAGGGAAGCCTGAAGCTTTCTTT
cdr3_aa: CSVDSGTGKPEAFF

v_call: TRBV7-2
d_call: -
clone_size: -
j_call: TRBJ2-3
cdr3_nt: TGTGCCAGCAGCTTAGATAAGAGCTTGGGTGCAGATACGCAGTATTTT
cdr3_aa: CASSLDKSLGADTQYF

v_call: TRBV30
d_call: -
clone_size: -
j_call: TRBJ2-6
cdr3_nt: TGTGCCTGGAAAGCAGGGAGGCGTTCTGGGGCCAACGTCCTGACTTTC
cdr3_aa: CAWKAGRRSGANVLTF

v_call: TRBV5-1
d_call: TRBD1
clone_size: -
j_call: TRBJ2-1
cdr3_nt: TGCGCCAGCAGCTTTTCCGGACAGGGGAATGAGCAGTTCTTC
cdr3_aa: CASSFSGQGNEQFF

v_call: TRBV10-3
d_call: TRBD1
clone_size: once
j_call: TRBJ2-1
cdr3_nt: TGTGCCATCAGTGACCCCCGACCAGGGGGCTTCTACAATGAGCAGTTCTTC
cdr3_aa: CAISDPRPGGFYNEQFF

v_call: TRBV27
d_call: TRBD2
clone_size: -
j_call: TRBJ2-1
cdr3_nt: TGTGCCAGCAGACGGAATTCGGGACTAGCGGGAACTGAGCAGTTCTTC
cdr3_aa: CASRRNSGLAGTEQFF

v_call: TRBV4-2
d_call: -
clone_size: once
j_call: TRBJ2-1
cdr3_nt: TGTGCCAGCAGCCAATCGGGCGGAGCCCACAATGAGCAGTTCTTC
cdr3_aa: CASSQSGGAHNEQFF

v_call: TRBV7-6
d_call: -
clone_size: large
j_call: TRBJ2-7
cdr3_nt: TGTGCCAGCAGCTTAGAAGAGGGCTCCTACGAGCAGTACTTC
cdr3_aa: CASSLEEGSYEQYF

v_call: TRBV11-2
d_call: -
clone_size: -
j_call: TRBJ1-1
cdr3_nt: TGTGCCAGCAGCTTGGGGGCGAGGGACACTGAAGCTTTCTTT
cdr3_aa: CASSLGARDTEAFF

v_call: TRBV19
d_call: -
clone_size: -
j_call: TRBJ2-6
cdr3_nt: TGTGCCAGTAGTATAGACCACGACTCTGGGGCCAACGTCCTGACTTTC
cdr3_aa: CASSIDHDSGANVLTF

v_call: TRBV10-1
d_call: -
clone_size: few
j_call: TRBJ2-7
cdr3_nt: TGCGCCAGCAGTGAGTCGGGCAGCTCCTACGAGCAGTACTTC
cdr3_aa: CASSESGSSYEQYF

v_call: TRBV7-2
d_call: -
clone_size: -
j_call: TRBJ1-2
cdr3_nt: TGTGCCAGCAGCCCGCGAGGGGGGGGGCTCAACTATGGCTACACCTTC
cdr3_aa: CASSPRGGGLNYGYTF

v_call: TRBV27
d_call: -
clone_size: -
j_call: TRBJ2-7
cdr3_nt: TGTGCCAGCAGTTTCGGTCCCTCCTACGAGCAGTACTTC
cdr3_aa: CASSFGPSYEQYF

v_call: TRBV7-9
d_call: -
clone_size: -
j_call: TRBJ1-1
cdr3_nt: TGTGCCAGCAGCTTAGCGCTACAGCTGAACACTGAAGCTTTCTTT
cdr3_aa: CASSLALQLNTEAFF

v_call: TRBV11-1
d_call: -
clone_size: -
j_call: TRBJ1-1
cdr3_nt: TGTGCCAGCAGCCCAACTCAGGTCCCGAACACTGAAGCTTTCTTT
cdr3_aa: CASSPTQVPNTEAFF

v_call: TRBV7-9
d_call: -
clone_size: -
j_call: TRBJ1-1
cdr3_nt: TGTGCCAGCAGCCCCAGAGTGGAGAACACTGAAGCTTTCTTT
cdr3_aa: CASSPRVENTEAFF

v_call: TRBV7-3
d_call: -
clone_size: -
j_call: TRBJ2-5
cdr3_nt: TGTGCCAGCAGCTTCAGGGCGCGGGAGACCCAGTACTTC
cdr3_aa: CASSFRARETQYF

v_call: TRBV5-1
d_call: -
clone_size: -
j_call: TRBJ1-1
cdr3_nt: TGCGCCAGCCGGGGAAGCGCTGGCAACACTGAAGCTTTCTTT
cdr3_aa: CASRGSAGNTEAFF

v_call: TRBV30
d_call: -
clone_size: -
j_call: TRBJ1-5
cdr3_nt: TGTGCCTGGAGTGCAGAACTTGATCAGCCCCAGCATTTT
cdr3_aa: CAWSAELDQPQHF

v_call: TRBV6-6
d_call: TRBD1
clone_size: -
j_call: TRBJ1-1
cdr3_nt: TGTGCCAGCGTTCGACAGGGGGGCACTGAAGCTTTCTTT
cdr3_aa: CASVRQGGTEAFF

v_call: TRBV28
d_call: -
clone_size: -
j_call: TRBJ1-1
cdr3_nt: TGTGCCAGCCGCGGACAGTTAGACACTGAAGCTTTCTTT
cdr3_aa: CASRGQLDTEAFF

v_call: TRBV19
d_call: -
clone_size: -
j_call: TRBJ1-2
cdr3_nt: TGTGCCAGTAGTATGGGAGGGCTGGACTATGGCTACACCTTC
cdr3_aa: CASSMGGLDYGYTF

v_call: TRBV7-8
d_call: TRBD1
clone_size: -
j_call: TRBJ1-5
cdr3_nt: TGTGCCAGCAGTTCGATTCGGACAGGGGGCCTCTTGAGCAATCAGCCCCAGCATTTT
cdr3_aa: CASSSIRTGGLLSNQPQHF

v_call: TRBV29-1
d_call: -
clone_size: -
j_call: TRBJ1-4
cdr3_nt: TGCAGCGCTTCGGACAGTCGGCTGTTTTTT
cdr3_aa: CSASDSRLFF

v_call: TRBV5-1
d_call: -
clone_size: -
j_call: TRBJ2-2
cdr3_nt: TGCGCCAGCACCCCCGGGGGTATTAACGGGGAGCTGTTTTTT
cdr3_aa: CASTPGGINGELFF

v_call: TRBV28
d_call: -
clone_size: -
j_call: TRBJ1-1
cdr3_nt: TGTGCCAGCACCTCCCCCGGCCAGGGGCGCATGAACACTGAAGCTTTCTTT
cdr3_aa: CASTSPGQGRMNTEAFF

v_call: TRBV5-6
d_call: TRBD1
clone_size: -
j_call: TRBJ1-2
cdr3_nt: TGTGCCAGCAGCTCCTCCGGGACAGGGGGCCTCTATGGCTACACCTTC
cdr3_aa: CASSSSGTGGLYGYTF

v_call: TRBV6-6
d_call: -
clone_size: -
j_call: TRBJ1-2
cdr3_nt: TGTGCCGGCGCTATGGGACAAGCAAACTATGGCTACACCTTC
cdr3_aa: CAGAMGQANYGYTF

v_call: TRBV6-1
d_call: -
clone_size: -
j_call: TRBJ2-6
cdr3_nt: TGTGCCAGCAGTGACCGGGTCCGGGCCCGCTCTGGGGCCAACGTCCTGACTTTC
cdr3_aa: CASSDRVRARSGANVLTF

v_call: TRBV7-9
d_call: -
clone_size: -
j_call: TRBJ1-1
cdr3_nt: TGTGCCAGCAGCTTAGTTTCGGGAGGAAACACTGAAGCTTTCTTT
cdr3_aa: CASSLVSGGNTEAFF

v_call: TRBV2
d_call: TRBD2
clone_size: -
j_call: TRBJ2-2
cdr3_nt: TGTGCCAGCAGTGAGACGGGGGGTTGGGTGGAGCTGTTTTTT
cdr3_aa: CASSETGGWVELFF

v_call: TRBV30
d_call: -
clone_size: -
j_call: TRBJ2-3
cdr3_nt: TGTGCCTGGGACGGGGGAACAGATACGCAGTATTTT
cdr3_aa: CAWDGGTDTQYF

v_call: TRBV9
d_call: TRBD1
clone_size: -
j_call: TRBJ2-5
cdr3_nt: TGTGCCAGCAGCGTAGGAGGGGGTACAGGGGCTGAGACCCAGTACTTC
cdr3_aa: CASSVGGGTGAETQYF

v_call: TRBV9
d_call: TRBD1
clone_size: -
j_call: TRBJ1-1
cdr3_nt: TGTGCCAGCAGCGTAGTGGGACAGGGGGTCTCGGACACTGAAGCTTTCTTT
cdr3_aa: CASSVVGQGVSDTEAFF

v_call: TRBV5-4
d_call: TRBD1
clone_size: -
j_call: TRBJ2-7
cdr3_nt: TGTGCCAGCAGCCCCGAGGGGACAGGGCCTGGGGAGCAGTACTTC
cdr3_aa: CASSPEGTGPGEQYF

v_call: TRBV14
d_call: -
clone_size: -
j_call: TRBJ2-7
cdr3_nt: TGTGCCAGCAGCCAACTCGACAGCACCTACGAGCAGTACTTC
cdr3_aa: CASSQLDSTYEQYF